This is a list of T cell receptor beta chains from one sample in a study of cytomegalovirus exposure and HLA in healthy donors. Libraries were prepared by immunoSEQ multiplex PCR; TCRdb keeps only in-frame clonotypes and omits some of them. Seen here are under 200,000 clones, around 83% observed once, and the top ten hold 7.5% to 9.5%. The material sequenced was PBMCs. The receptors here all came from a male donor in good health and CMV-seropositive. CDR3s include the opening cysteine and the closing phenylalanine or tryptophan. The D gene is left open where the match is weak. Clone size is given for some rows only: seen once, a few or many times, or a class if the clone is expanded.

D gene	V gene	clone size	J gene	CDR3 protein	CDR3 DNA
NA	TRBV27	few	TRBJ2-7	CASSLSGATLYEQYF	TGTGCCAGCAGTTTATCGGGCGCAACTCTCTACGAGCAGTACTTC
TRBD2	TRBV20-1	NA	TRBJ2-5	CSSLAEETQYF	TGCAGTTCTCTAGCGGAAGAGACCCAGTACTTC
TRBD2	TRBV14	NA	TRBJ2-3	CASSQGLAATDTQYF	TGTGCCAGCAGCCAAGGACTAGCGGCCACAGATACGCAGTATTTT
NA	TRBV6-1	few	TRBJ1-3	CASSRDITSGNTIYF	TGTGCCAGCAGCCGGGACATTACCTCTGGAAACACCATATATTTT
NA	TRBV20-1	NA	TRBJ2-1	CSAEQDLEQFF	TGCAGTGCTGAACAGGATCTTGAGCAGTTCTTC
TRBD1	TRBV19	NA	TRBJ2-4	CASSISSQGAIDIQYF	TGTGCCAGTAGTATAAGCTCCCAGGGGGCTATTGACATTCAGTACTTC
TRBD1	TRBV28	NA	TRBJ2-7	CASSGTGSYEQYF	TGTGCCAGCAGTGGGACAGGCTCCTACGAGCAGTACTTC
NA	TRBV2	NA	TRBJ1-1	CASRGDTVEAFF	TGTGCCAGCAGGGGGGACACTGTTGAAGCTTTCTTT
TRBD2	TRBV11-2	once	TRBJ2-7	CASSPGLGLAVYEQYF	TGTGCCAGCAGCCCCGGATTGGGACTAGCGGTGTACGAGCAGTACTTC
TRBD2	TRBV30	NA	TRBJ2-1	CAWSWAGVGYNEQFF	TGTGCCTGGAGTTGGGCGGGAGTGGGGTACAATGAGCAGTTCTTC
TRBD1	TRBV7-7	few	TRBJ1-1	CASSLRQGTEAFF	TGTGCCAGCAGCTTAAGACAGGGCACTGAAGCTTTCTTT
TRBD1	TRBV2	NA	TRBJ2-3	CASSPTGGGNTQYF	TGTGCCAGCAGCCCGACAGGGGGGGGAAATACGCAGTATTTT
NA	TRBV6-1	NA	TRBJ2-7	CASSVPDGTYEQYF	TGTGCCAGCAGTGTTCCGGACGGGACTTACGAGCAGTACTTC
NA	TRBV19	once	TRBJ2-2	CASSIGGLGTGELFF	TGTGCCAGTAGTATAGGGGGGCTGGGGACCGGGGAGCTGTTTTTT
NA	TRBV30	NA	TRBJ2-3	CAWSVRVADTQYF	TGTGCCTGGAGTGTCCGGGTGGCAGATACGCAGTATTTT
TRBD2	TRBV7-9	NA	TRBJ2-5	CASSFSTSGQETQYF	TGTGCCAGCAGCTTCAGCACTAGCGGACAAGAGACCCAGTACTTC
NA	TRBV2	NA	TRBJ1-5	CASSEGGAQPQHF	TGTGCCAGCAGTGAAGGAGGAGCTCAGCCCCAGCATTTT
NA	TRBV14	NA	TRBJ2-7	CASSQTFYEQYF	TGTGCCAGCAGCCAAACATTTTACGAGCAGTACTTC
NA	TRBV15	few	TRBJ1-1	CATSRPRGRNTEAFF	TGTGCCACCAGCAGACCCCGAGGTCGGAACACTGAAGCTTTCTTT
NA	TRBV28	NA	TRBJ2-7	CASSFGGLEQYF	TGTGCCAGCAGCTTCGGGGGACTCGAGCAGTACTTC
TRBD2	TRBV30	NA	TRBJ2-3	CAWSVSGLAGADTQYF	TGTGCCTGGAGTGTTTCCGGACTAGCGGGAGCAGATACGCAGTATTTT
TRBD2	TRBV5-4	NA	TRBJ2-2	CASSPPGGSGTGELFF	TGTGCCAGCAGCCCCCCGGGGGGTAGCGGGACCGGGGAGCTGTTTTTT
NA	TRBV15	NA	TRBJ2-7	CATSAQGFYEQYF	TGTGCCACCAGCGCACAGGGTTTCTACGAGCAGTACTTC
TRBD2	TRBV6-6	NA	TRBJ2-7	CATIAVLAGSYEQYF	TGTGCCACCATCGCCGTACTAGCGGGCTCCTACGAGCAGTACTTC
TRBD2	TRBV7-6	NA	TRBJ2-7	CASKNPLAGGYEQYF	TGTGCCAGCAAAAACCCCCTAGCGGGGGGCTACGAGCAGTACTTC
NA	TRBV15	NA	TRBJ2-5	CATSRESGETQYF	TGTGCCACCAGCAGAGAGTCGGGGGAGACCCAGTACTTC
NA	TRBV9	NA	TRBJ1-1	CASSVEGSRRNTEAFF	TGTGCCAGCAGCGTAGAAGGATCGAGGAGAAACACTGAAGCTTTCTTT
TRBD1	TRBV27	NA	TRBJ2-1	CASSRGQVFYNEQFF	TGTGCCAGCAGCCGCGGACAGGTGTTCTACAATGAGCAGTTCTTC
NA	TRBV25-1	few	TRBJ1-4	CASSESKGANEKLFF	TGTGCCAGCAGTGAATCTAAAGGGGCAAATGAAAAACTGTTTTTT
NA	TRBV7-8	NA	TRBJ1-5	CASSLPNQPQHF	TGTGCCAGCAGCTTACCTAATCAGCCCCAGCATTTT
NA	TRBV10-3	NA	TRBJ2-2	CAISETSGLTGELFF	TGTGCCATCAGTGAGACCAGCGGGCTCACCGGGGAGCTGTTTTTT
TRBD1	TRBV7-7	NA	TRBJ2-7	CASSFGTGSYEQYF	TGTGCCAGCAGCTTCGGGACAGGGAGCTACGAGCAGTACTTC
NA	TRBV4-3	NA	TRBJ2-2	CASSQLQGNGELFF	TGCGCCAGCAGCCAATTACAGGGAAACGGGGAGCTGTTTTTT
TRBD2	TRBV6-6	NA	TRBJ2-4	CASSRAGGSAKNIQYF	TGTGCCAGCAGCCGAGCGGGGGGGTCAGCCAAAAACATTCAGTACTTC
NA	TRBV10-3	NA	TRBJ1-3	CAISDRSLKGNTIYF	TGTGCCATCAGTGACCGGTCCTTAAAGGGAAACACCATATATTTT
TRBD2	TRBV14	NA	TRBJ2-7	CASSIRDYQSEQYF	TGTGCCAGCAGCATACGGGACTACCAGTCCGAGCAGTACTTC
NA	TRBV9	NA	TRBJ2-2	CASSDTGLHTGELFF	TGTGCCAGCAGCGACACAGGGTTGCACACCGGGGAGCTGTTTTTT
TRBD1	TRBV30	NA	TRBJ1-2	CAWSLGQIYGYTF	TGTGCCTGGAGTTTGGGACAGATCTATGGCTACACCTTC
NA	TRBV5-8	NA	TRBJ1-4	CASSQGTQGQGEKLFF	TGTGCCAGCAGCCAGGGAACCCAGGGGCAGGGTGAAAAACTGTTTTTT
NA	TRBV28	NA	TRBJ2-7	CASSFYYEQYF	TGTGCCAGCAGTTTCTACTACGAGCAGTACTTC
TRBD2	TRBV15	NA	TRBJ2-1	CATSRRESYNEQFF	TGTGCCACCAGCAGGCGGGAGTCCTACAATGAGCAGTTCTTC
NA	TRBV6-1	NA	TRBJ1-2	CASSEDTLYGYTF	TGTGCCAGCAGTGAAGACACCCTCTATGGCTACACCTTC
NA	TRBV18	NA	TRBJ1-6	CASSPLPPRGDNSPLHF	TGTGCCAGCTCACCCCTCCCCCCCAGGGGCGATAATTCACCCCTCCACTTT
TRBD1	TRBV10-3	NA	TRBJ1-1	CAIRTGHLNTEAFF	TGTGCCATCAGGACAGGGCACCTTAACACTGAAGCTTTCTTT
NA	TRBV10-3	NA	TRBJ2-2	CATRFGDTGELFF	TGTGCCACCAGGTTCGGGGACACCGGGGAGCTGTTTTTT